One sample yielded the 11 T cell receptor beta chains listed below, sequenced in a study of human T cells and chemical hapten exposure. Time point specified: pre-sensitization, week 0. Treatment described: therapeutic diphenylcyclopropenone sensitization with weekly scalp DPC. TCRdb passed the RACE reads through MiXCR, listing each CDR3 protein once. The table shows under 400,000 distinct CDR3 sequences, with 4.5% to 6% occurring only once. The source was whole blood, collected in connection with sensitization to the hapten diphenylcyclopropenone (DPC). The receptors stem from a woman aged 50 to 60 with alopecia areata. Some clones in this sample may be carry-over from other donors' samples.

The chain carries TRBV5-5 and TRBJ2-2; maybe TRBD1 (6 bases). The CDR3 sequence is 15 residues long. The V gene lost 4 bases and the J gene lost 2 bases, with 12 bases spanning the gap. Germline CDR1 and CDR2: SGHKS and YYEKEE (reference sequence). CDR3 loop: CASSRGHLNTGELFF. Here the CDR3 DNA reads TGTGCCAGCAGCCGGGGACACCTAAACACCGGGGAGCTGTTTTTT.

In regard to this clonotype: A much larger clonotype is one base distant, so this may be a read error. The chain carries TRBV21-1 and TRBJ2-5; whether TRBD1, the table's D call, matches the DNA was not checked. TRBV21-1 has pseudogene status. CDR3 length equals 13 residues. The CDR3 nucleotides are TGTGCCAGCAGCTTGGGACAGACACAGACCCAGTACTTC. This codes for CASSLGQTQTQYF.

This clonotype came up a few times. The V call is TRBV30, the J call TRBJ1-3; D unresolved. The CDR3 totals 12 residues. Trimming removed 0 bases at V and 1 base at J, with 1 base between. CDR1 and CDR2 from the germline V gene are GTSNPN and SVGIG (reference sequence). The DNA for the CDR3 is TGTGCCTGGAGTGTATCTGGAAACACCATATATTTT. Amino acids: CAWSVSGNTIYF. Using reference TRBV30 and TRBJ1-3 for the parts outside the CDR3, the full variable domain is SQTIHQWPATLVQPVGSPLSLECTVEGTSNPNLYWYRQAAGRGLQLLFYSVGIGQISSEVPQNLSASRPQDRQFILSSKKLLLSDSGFYLCAWSVSGNTIYFGEGSWLTVV.

The sample holds many counts of this clonotype. The chain combines TRBV6-2 or TRBV6-3 with TRBJ2-7, with D perhaps being TRBD1 or TRBD2 (5 bases each). This CDR3 is 14 amino acids long. Trimming shortened V by 2 bases and J by 1 base, and 9 bases separated the two germline ends. Germline V gene lookup returns CDR1 MNHEY and CDR2 SVGEGT. The CDR3 spells CASSYGTHSYEQYF. As DNA, the CDR3 is TGTGCCAGCAGTTACGGGACCCATTCCTACGAGCAGTACTTC.

This clonotype has a count of ten or more. V is TRBV29-1 and J is TRBJ1-2, with TRBD1 matching 8 bases. CDR3 size: 14 residues. Germline V gene sequence: CDR1 SQVTM, CDR2 ANQGSEA. V lost 0 bases to trimming and J lost 4 bases; unmatched junction nucleotides: 4. The CDR3 sequence is CSVEDEQGAYGYTF. CDR3 coding DNA: TGCAGCGTTGAAGATGAGCAGGGGGCCTATGGCTACACCTTC. Full variable domain (rest looked up from reference TRBV29-1 and TRBJ1-2): SAVISQKPSRDICQRGTSLTIQCQVDSQVTMMFWYRQQPGQSLTLIATANQGSEATYESGFVIDKFPISRPNLTFSTLTVSNMSPEDSSIYLCSVEDEQGAYGYTFGSGTRLTVV.

This clonotype was found a few times. The chain uses TRBV12-3 or TRBV12-4 and TRBJ1-5, with D tentatively TRBD1 (6 bases). Trimming shortened V by 5 bases and J by 4 bases, and 12 bases separated the two germline ends. The CDR3 has 14 amino acids. In DNA form, the CDR3 reads TGTGCCAGCAGTCTCCAGGGGAAGAATCAGCCCCAGCATTTT. It codes for CASSLQGKNQPQHF.

This clonotype occurred many times. The chain has TRBV5-1 and TRBJ2-7; TRBD1 matches at 10 bases. The length of the CDR3 is 15 residues. From germline, CDR1 is SGHRS and CDR2 YFSETQ. Trimming at V came to 3 bases and at J to 2 bases, leaving 5 bases not matched to a gene. CDR3 region: CASSSTGTGAYEQYF. CDR3 nucleotide sequence: TGCGCCAGCAGCTCTACCGGGACAGGGGCCTACGAGCAGTACTTC.

In this sample, this clonotype turned up many times. The CDR3 spells CASSSAGYNQPQHF. The CDR3 DNA is TGTGCCAGCAGCTCAGCCGGCTACAATCAGCCCCAGCATTTT. The V call is TRBV7-8, the J call TRBJ1-5; D not resolved. Germline CDR1 is SGHVS and CDR2 is FQNEAQ. This CDR3 spans 14 amino acids. The V end lost 4 bases, the J end lost 3 bases, and 10 bases lay between the germline ends. The full variable domain, rest sourced from reference TRBV7-8 and TRBJ1-5, is GAGVSQSPRYKVAKRGQDVALRCDPISGHVSLFWYQQALGQGPEFLTYFQNEAQLDKSGLPSDRFFAERPEGSVSTLKIQRTQQEDSAVYLCASSSAGYNQPQHFGDGTRLSIL.

This chain uses TRBV29-1 with TRBJ2-2; D unresolved. The CDR3 spans 15 residues. Germline-derived CDR1 and CDR2 are SQVTM and ANQGSEA. V gave up 5 bases and J gave up 3 bases, with 16 bases separating them. CDR3 DNA sequence: TGCAGCGTTCCGTCCCCAAGGGTTGACACCGGGGAGCTGTTTTTT. The encoded protein is CSVPSPRVDTGELFF.

In its sample, this clonotype was seen many times. One junction end disagrees with the germline gene, perhaps due to a read error. The chain links TRBV18 to TRBJ2-1; perhaps TRBD1 as D (6 bases). The CDR3 runs to 16 residues. Germline lookup yields CDR1 KGHSH and CDR2 LQKENI. The CDR3 region has the DNA TGTGCCAGCTCACCACGGAGTGGGGGCTCCCACAATGAGCAGTTCTTC. The encoded protein is CASSPRSGGSHNEQFF.

This clonotype was seen many times. The genes are TRBV7-2 and TRBJ2-3, with 9 bases lining up with TRBD1. Germline V lookup: CDR1 SGHTA, CDR2 FQGNSA. The CDR3 covers 15 residues. After removal of 1 base from V and 4 bases from J, the junction contained 3 bases not matched to a gene. The DNA for the CDR3 is TGTGCCAGCAGCTTAGTCACAGGGGGCGCAGATACGCAGTATTTT. The encoded protein is CASSLVTGGADTQYF.